This TCR beta chain was sequenced in a study of CD8 T cells in Susac syndrome. Random-hexamer reverse transcription was applied to roughly 0.5 to 1 ug RNA. TCRdb processed the immunoSEQ multiplex PCR reads anew with MiXCR; each CDR3 protein has one entry. The data show about 200,000 distinct CDR3 sequences, with roughly 92% seen just once and around 0.1% held by the top ten. Controls were healthy donors (matched for age and sex). This CDR3 is 14 amino acids long. Trimming removed 3 bases from V and 5 bases from J; junction bases left unmatched: 6. The germline gives CDR1 SGHRS, CDR2 YFSETQ. This clonotype was sampled from a human donor in good health. Input material: CD4+ T cells from PBMCs. The genes are TRBV5-1 and TRBJ1-2; 8 nucleotides align to TRBD1. The CDR3 is CASSSGTGAYGYTF. As DNA, the CDR3 is TGCGCCAGCAGCTCCGGGACAGGAGCTTATGGCTACACCTTC.